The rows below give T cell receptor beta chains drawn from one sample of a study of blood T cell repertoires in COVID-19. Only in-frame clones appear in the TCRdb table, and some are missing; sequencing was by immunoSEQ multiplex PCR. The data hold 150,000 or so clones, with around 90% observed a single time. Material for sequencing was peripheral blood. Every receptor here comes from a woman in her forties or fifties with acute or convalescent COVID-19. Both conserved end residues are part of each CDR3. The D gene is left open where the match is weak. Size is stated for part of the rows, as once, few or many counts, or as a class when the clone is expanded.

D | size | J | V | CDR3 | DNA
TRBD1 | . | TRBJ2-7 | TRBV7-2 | CASSLDWDSLREQYF | TGTGCCAGCAGCTTAGATTGGGACAGCCTACGGGAGCAGTACTTC
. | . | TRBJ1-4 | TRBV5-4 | CASSPSLYNEKLFF | TGTGCCAGCAGCCCAAGCTTGTATAATGAAAAACTGTTTTTT
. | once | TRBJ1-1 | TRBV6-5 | CASSYSRGGGTEAFF | TGTGCCAGCAGTTACTCGAGGGGCGGGGGCACTGAAGCTTTCTTT
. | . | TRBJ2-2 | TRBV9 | CASSGHYRGGGTGELFF | TGTGCCAGCAGCGGCCACTACAGGGGGGGCGGAACCGGGGAGCTGTTTTTT
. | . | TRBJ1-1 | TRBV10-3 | CAISGEVNTEAFF | TGTGCCATCAGTGGTGAGGTGAACACTGAAGCTTTCTTT
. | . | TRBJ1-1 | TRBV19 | CASSMTGTTPDTEAFF | TGTGCCAGTAGTATGACGGGGACAACCCCGGACACTGAAGCTTTCTTT
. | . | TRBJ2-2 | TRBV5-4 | CASSLDRAGTGELFF | TGTGCCAGCAGCTTGGACAGGGCGGGCACCGGGGAGCTGTTTTTT
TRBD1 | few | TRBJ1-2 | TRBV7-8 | CASSERTGANYGYTF | TGTGCCAGCAGCGAGCGGACAGGGGCTAACTATGGCTACACCTTC
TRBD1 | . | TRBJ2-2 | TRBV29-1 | CSVRIRTGGMELFF | TGCAGCGTGAGGATTAGGACAGGGGGGATGGAGCTGTTTTTT
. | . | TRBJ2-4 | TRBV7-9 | CASSLGSGNIQYF | TGTGCCAGCAGCTTAGGGTCGGGAAACATTCAGTACTTC
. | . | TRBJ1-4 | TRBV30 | CAWSPGLEGEKLFF | TGTGCCTGGAGTCCGGGTCTAGAGGGTGAAAAACTGTTTTTT
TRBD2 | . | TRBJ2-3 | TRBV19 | CASSIRRLAGGADTQYF | TGTGCCAGTAGTATCCGGCGACTAGCGGGGGGGGCAGATACGCAGTATTTT
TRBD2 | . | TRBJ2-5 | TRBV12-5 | CASGTPKASGGAWETQYF | TGTGCTAGTGGTACCCCAAAGGCTAGCGGGGGGGCCTGGGAGACCCAGTACTTC
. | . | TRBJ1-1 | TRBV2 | CASTFIGNTEAFF | TGTGCCAGCACCTTCATCGGGAACACTGAAGCTTTCTTT
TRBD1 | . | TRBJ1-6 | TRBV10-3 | CAISNTGVGSPLHF | TGTGCCATCAGTAATACAGGGGTGGGTTCACCCCTCCACTTT
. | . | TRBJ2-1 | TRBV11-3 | CASSLGVGRWLDTINEQFF | TGTGCCAGCAGCTTAGGTGTCGGAAGGTGGCTGGACACTATCAATGAGCAGTTCTTC
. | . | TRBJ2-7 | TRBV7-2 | CASRGSANEQYF | TGTGCCAGCAGGGGGAGCGCTAACGAGCAGTACTTC
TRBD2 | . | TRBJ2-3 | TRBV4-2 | CASSQVLAGTDTQYF | TGTGCCAGCAGCCAAGTACTAGCGGGGACAGATACGCAGTATTTT
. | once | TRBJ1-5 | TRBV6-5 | CASSFSGGPQHF | TGTGCCAGCAGTTTTTCGGGGGGCCCCCAGCATTTT
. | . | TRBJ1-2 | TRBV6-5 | CASTKTVNYGYTF | TGTGCCAGCACTAAGACAGTGAACTATGGCTACACCTTC
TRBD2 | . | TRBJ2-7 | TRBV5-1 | CASSPGTSGGAIHEQYF | TGCGCCAGCAGCCCCGGGACTAGCGGGGGGGCCATCCACGAGCAGTACTTC
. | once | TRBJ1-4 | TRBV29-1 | CSVLDNNEKLFF | TGCAGCGTTCTAGATAATAATGAAAAACTGTTTTTT
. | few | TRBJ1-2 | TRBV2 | CASSEQGAPGYTF | TGTGCCAGCAGTGAACAAGGGGCACCTGGCTACACCTTC
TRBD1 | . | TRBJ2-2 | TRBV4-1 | CASSLRQGLANTGELFF | TGCGCCAGCAGCCTACGACAGGGCCTCGCGAACACCGGGGAGCTGTTTTTT
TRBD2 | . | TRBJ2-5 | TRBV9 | CASSVGARGGGETQYF | TGTGCCAGCAGCGTAGGAGCGCGCGGGGGGGGAGAGACCCAGTACTTC
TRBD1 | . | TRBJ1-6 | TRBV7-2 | CASSFWTGPPPLHF | TGTGCCAGCAGCTTCTGGACAGGGCCGCCACCCCTCCACTTT
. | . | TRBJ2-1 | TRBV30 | CAWGGTDYNEQFF | TGTGCCTGGGGCGGGACAGATTACAATGAGCAGTTCTTC
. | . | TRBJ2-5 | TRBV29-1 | CSVEVPGPPTQYF | TGCAGCGTTGAAGTTCCGGGTCCGCCGACCCAGTACTTC
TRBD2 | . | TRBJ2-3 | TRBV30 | CAWRATSGGATQYF | TGTGCCTGGAGGGCGACTAGCGGGGGGGCAACGCAGTATTTT
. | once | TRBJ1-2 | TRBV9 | CASSVGADYGYTF | TGTGCCAGCAGCGTAGGGGCAGACTATGGCTACACCTTC
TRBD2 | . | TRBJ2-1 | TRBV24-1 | CATSDRRTSGGEQFF | TGTGCCACCAGTGATCGAAGAACTAGCGGGGGTGAGCAGTTCTTC
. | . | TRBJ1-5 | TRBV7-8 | CASSPFRDLEGNQPQHF | TGTGCCAGCAGCCCCTTCCGGGATCTCGAGGGCAATCAGCCCCAGCATTTT
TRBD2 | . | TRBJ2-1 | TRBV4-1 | CASSQASLAGRDEQFF | TGCGCCAGCAGCCAAGCAAGTCTAGCGGGAAGGGATGAGCAGTTCTTC
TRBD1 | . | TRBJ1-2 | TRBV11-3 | CASSEQTGVNGYTF | TGTGCCAGCAGCGAGCAGACAGGGGTTAATGGCTACACCTTC
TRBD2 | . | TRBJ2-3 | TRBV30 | CAWRITSGGLNTQYF | TGTGCCTGGAGGATAACTAGCGGGGGGTTAAATACGCAGTATTTT
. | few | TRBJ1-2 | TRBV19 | CASSPGWGYTF | TGTGCCAGTAGCCCCGGTTGGGGCTACACCTTC
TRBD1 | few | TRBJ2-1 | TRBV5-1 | CASSWTGGREQFF | TGCGCCAGCAGCTGGACAGGGGGCCGGGAGCAGTTCTTC
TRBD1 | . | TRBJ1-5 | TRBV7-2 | CASSFPTGSRAANQPQHF | TGTGCCAGCAGCTTTCCGACAGGGTCGAGGGCCGCTAATCAGCCCCAGCATTTT
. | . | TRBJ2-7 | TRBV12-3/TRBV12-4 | CASTKLGSEQYF | TGTGCCAGCACCAAGTTGGGGAGCGAGCAGTACTTC
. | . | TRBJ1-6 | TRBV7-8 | CASGGLSFYNSPLHF | TGTGCCAGCGGGGGACTCTCGTTCTATAATTCACCCCTCCACTTT
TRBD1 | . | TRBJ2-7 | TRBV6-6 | CASQGDRRGYEQYF | TGTGCCAGCCAGGGGGACAGAAGGGGCTACGAGCAGTACTTC
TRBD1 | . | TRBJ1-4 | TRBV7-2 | CASSLVTGGIGEKLFF | TGTGCCAGCAGCCTAGTGACAGGGGGCATCGGAGAAAAACTGTTTTTT
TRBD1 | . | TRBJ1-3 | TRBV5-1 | CASSGGTGVGNTIYF | TGCGCCAGCAGCGGCGGGACAGGGGTTGGAAACACCATATATTTT
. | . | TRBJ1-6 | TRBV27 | CASSLLGQFSPLHF | TGTGCCAGCAGTTTATTGGGACAATTCTCACCCCTCCACTTT
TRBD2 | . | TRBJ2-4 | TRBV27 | CASRPGLAGGLGIQYF | TGTGCCAGCCGACCGGGACTAGCGGGGGGGCTGGGCATTCAGTACTTC
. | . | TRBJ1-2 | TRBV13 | CASSLDRRGAYYGYTF | TGTGCCAGCAGCTTAGATAGGCGGGGGGCATACTATGGCTACACCTTC
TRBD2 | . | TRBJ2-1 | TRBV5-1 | CASSHPTSGGAKATNEQFF | TGCGCCAGCAGCCACCCGACTAGCGGGGGGGCCAAGGCTACAAATGAGCAGTTCTTC
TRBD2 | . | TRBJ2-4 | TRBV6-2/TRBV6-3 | CASSYGSGVNPNIQYF | TGTGCCAGCAGTTACGGTAGCGGGGTAAACCCAAACATTCAGTACTTC
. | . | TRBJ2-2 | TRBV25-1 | CASSEGGRGTGELFF | TGTGCCAGCAGTGAAGGAGGCCGGGGCACCGGGGAGCTGTTTTTT
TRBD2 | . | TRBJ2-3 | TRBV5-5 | CASSFMRGGYTDTQYF | TGTGCCAGCAGCTTTATGCGGGGGGGGTACACAGATACGCAGTATTTT
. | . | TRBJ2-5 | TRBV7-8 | CASGETQYF | TGTGCCAGCGGCGAGACCCAGTACTTC
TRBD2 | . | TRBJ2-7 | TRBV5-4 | CASSGLAGDYEQYF | TGTGCCAGCAGTGGACTAGCGGGAGACTACGAGCAGTACTTC
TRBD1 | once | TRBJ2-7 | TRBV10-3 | CAISGGQGVSYEQYF | TGTGCCATCAGTGGGGGACAGGGGGTCTCCTACGAGCAGTACTTC
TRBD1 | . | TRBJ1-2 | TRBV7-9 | CASSLLGRGVYGYTF | TGTGCCAGCAGCTTATTAGGCAGGGGGGTATATGGCTACACCTTC
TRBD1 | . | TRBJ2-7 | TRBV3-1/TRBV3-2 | CASSQDPGTETYEQYF | TGTGCCAGCAGCCAAGATCCTGGGACAGAGACCTACGAGCAGTACTTC